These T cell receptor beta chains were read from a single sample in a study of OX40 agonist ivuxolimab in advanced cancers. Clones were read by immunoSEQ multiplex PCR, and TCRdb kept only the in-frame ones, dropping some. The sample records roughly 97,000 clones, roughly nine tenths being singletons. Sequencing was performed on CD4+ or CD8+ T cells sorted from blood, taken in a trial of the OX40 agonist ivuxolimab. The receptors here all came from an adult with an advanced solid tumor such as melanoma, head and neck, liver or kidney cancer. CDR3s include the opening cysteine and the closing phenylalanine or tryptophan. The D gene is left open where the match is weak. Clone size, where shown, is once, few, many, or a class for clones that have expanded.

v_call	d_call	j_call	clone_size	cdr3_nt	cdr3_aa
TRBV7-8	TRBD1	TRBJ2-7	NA	TGTGCCAGCAGCTTAATTTCTCCGGGACAGGGGTCCTACGAGCAGTACTTC	CASSLISPGQGSYEQYF
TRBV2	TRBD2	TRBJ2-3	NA	TGTGCCAGCAGGCTTAGCGGGTTCGCAGATACGCAGTATTTT	CASRLSGFADTQYF
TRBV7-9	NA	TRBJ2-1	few	TGTGCCAGCAGTTCGATAGGAGCACACAATGAGCAGTTCTTC	CASSSIGAHNEQFF
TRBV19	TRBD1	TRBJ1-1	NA	TGTGCCAGTAGTACGCTCGGGACAGTCAACACTGAAGCTTTCTTT	CASSTLGTVNTEAFF
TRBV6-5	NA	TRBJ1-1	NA	TGTGCCAGCATGAGGGATACGGGGAACACTGAAGCTTTCTTT	CASMRDTGNTEAFF
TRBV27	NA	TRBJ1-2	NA	TGTGCCAGCAGTTTATCGTACGGGGGGGGTAACTATGGCTACACCTTC	CASSLSYGGGNYGYTF
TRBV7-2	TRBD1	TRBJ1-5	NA	TGTGCCAGCAGCTTAGCGCAGGGGGCTAACCAGTTTAATCAGCCCCAGCATTTT	CASSLAQGANQFNQPQHF
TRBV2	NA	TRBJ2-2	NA	TGTGCCAGCAGTGAAGTTGGAGCAGTCGCGAACACCGGGGAGCTGTTTTTT	CASSEVGAVANTGELFF
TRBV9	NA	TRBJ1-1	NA	TGTGCCAGCAGCCTGGGGAGGGGACGGGTTGACACTGAAGCTTTCTTT	CASSLGRGRVDTEAFF
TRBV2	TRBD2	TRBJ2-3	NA	TGTGCCAGCAGTGAGGGACCCGGGGGGGATACGCAGTATTTT	CASSEGPGGDTQYF
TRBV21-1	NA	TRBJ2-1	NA	TGTGCCAGCAGCAACGGACTAGCGGGGGGTGGCGATGAGCAGTTCTTC	CASSNGLAGGGDEQFF
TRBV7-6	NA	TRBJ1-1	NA	TGTGCCAGCAGCACAAACAGGAACACTGAAGCTTTCTTT	CASSTNRNTEAFF
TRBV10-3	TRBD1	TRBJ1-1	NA	TGTGCCATCAGCAACGCGGACAGGGGTAACACTGAAGCTTTCTTT	CAISNADRGNTEAFF
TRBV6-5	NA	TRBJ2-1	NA	TGTGCCAGCAGGAGACACAGGGTGGATGAGCAGTTCTTC	CASRRHRVDEQFF
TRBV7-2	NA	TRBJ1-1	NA	TGTGCCAGCAGCTTAGGTCTGACTGGCACTGAAGCTTTCTTT	CASSLGLTGTEAFF
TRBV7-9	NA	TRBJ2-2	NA	TGTGCCAGCAGCTCTGGAACATGGGCGAACACCGGGGAGCTGTTTTTT	CASSSGTWANTGELFF
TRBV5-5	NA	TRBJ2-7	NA	TGTGCCAGCACCGACCTAGCGTACTACGAGCAGTACTTC	CASTDLAYYEQYF
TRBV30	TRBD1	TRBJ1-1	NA	TGTGCCTGCACGACAGGGGGGGACACTGAAGCTTTCTTT	CACTTGGDTEAFF